This entry lists 18 T cell receptor beta chains sequenced from one sample in a study of identical twins. TCRdb reanalysed the 5' RACE reads using MiXCR and keeps one entry per CDR3 protein. This table holds about 700,000 distinct CDR3 sequences, around 6% found once. What was sequenced was naive T cells sorted from blood. Receptors were obtained from a man younger than 35 in good health.

This clonotype was picked up many times. The gene calls are TRBV29-1 and TRBJ2-2; D not certain. Trimming left V 4 bases short and J 0 bases short, with 6 bases between. The CDR3 has 13 amino acids. Germline V gene data show CDR1 as SQVTM and CDR2 as ANQGSEA. In nucleotides, the CDR3 is TGCAGCGTTGTGTTGGCGAACACCGGGGAGCTGTTTTTT. This translates into CSVVLANTGELFF.

Many counts were recorded for this clonotype. This chain links TRBV24-1 with TRBJ2-2, with TRBD2 as a possible D gene (5 bases). Germline V gene data show CDR1 as KGHDR and CDR2 as SFDVKD. The CDR3 totals 17 residues. Trimming cost V 3 bases and J 4 bases, with 17 bases left between them. This CDR3 is CATSDPLGELLTGELFF. CDR3 coding DNA: TGTGCCACCAGTGATCCCCTGGGAGAACTTCTCACCGGGGAGCTGTTTTTT.

This clonotype was recorded many times. The V gene is TRBV10-3, the J gene TRBJ2-1, with 7 nucleotides matching TRBD2. V lost 4 bases and J lost 5; bases outside the gene matches: 11. Germline CDR1 ENHRY, CDR2 SYGVKD. CDR3 size: 16 residues. CDR3 region: CAISGALSSGDNEQFF. Written as DNA, the CDR3 is TGTGCCATCAGTGGGGCGCTTTCTAGCGGCGACAATGAGCAGTTCTTC.

The gene calls are TRBV29-1 and TRBJ2-5; D call uncertain. This CDR3 has 14 amino acids. Germline lookup yields CDR1 SQVTM and CDR2 ANQGSEA. Trimming took off 0 bases at V and 0 bases at J, with 8 bases between the two ends. The DNA of the CDR3 is TGCAGCGTTGAAGATCACGTGAACCAAGAGACCCAGTACTTC. Its translation: CSVEDHVNQETQYF. The entire variable domain, with the rest obtained from reference TRBV29-1 and TRBJ2-5, is as follows: SAVISQKPSRDICQRGTSLTIQCQVDSQVTMMFWYRQQPGQSLTLIATANQGSEATYESGFVIDKFPISRPNLTFSTLTVSNMSPEDSSIYLCSVEDHVNQETQYFGPGTRLLVL.

This clonotype was seen many times. J is TRBJ2-5 and V is TRBV5-1; 9 nucleotides agree with TRBD2. Germline V gene sequence: CDR1 SGHRS, CDR2 YFSETQ. With 7 bases clipped from V and 1 base from J, the junction kept 2 bases outside the gene matches. CDR3 size: 13 residues. Written as DNA, the CDR3 is TGCGCCAGCCAGACTAGCGGCCAAGAGACCCAGTACTTC. Its protein product is CASQTSGQETQYF.

In its sample, this clonotype was seen a few times. The chain joins TRBV29-1 to TRBJ2-7; no firm D call. The V end was cut by 0 bases, the J end by 0 bases, with 9 bases between. The CDR3 spans 14 residues. The V gene's germline CDR1 is SQVTM and CDR2 ANQGSEA. The CDR3 region is CSVEDRPYSYEQYF. In nucleotides, the CDR3 is TGCAGCGTTGAAGATCGTCCCTACTCCTACGAGCAGTACTTC.

This clonotype was picked up many times. The rearrangement joins TRBV12-3 or TRBV12-4 to TRBJ1-1, with D perhaps matching TRBD1 (5 bases). The CDR3 has 14 amino acids. V was trimmed by 10 bases and J by 5 bases, leaving 20 bases between them. DNA for the CDR3: TGTGCCACTAAGGGGCCTCAATCGAAGACTGAAGCTTTCTTT. Protein: CATKGPQSKTEAFF.

The chain combines TRBV12-3 or TRBV12-4 with TRBJ2-4; D might be TRBD1 (5 bases). V lost 4 bases, J lost 0 bases, and 10 bases lay in between. The CDR3 has 15 amino acids. The CDR3 loop is CASSSPTEAKNIQYF. In nucleotides, the CDR3 is TGTGCCAGCAGTTCGCCGACAGAAGCCAAAAACATTCAGTACTTC.

The V gene is TRBV11-2, the J gene TRBJ2-5; the D gene is possibly TRBD1 (5 bases). The CDR3 length is 15 residues. Germline V gives CDR1 SGHAT, CDR2 FQNNGV. Between the trimmed V and J ends, which lost 5 bases and 2 bases, there was a span of 15 bases. In DNA form, the CDR3 reads TGTGCCAGCAGCCCCCAAGGGGCCCCTCAAGAGACCCAGTACTTC. The encoded protein is CASSPQGAPQETQYF.

The chain couples TRBV6-4 to TRBJ2-1; D is unclear. V gave up 0 bases and J gave up 8 bases, with 14 bases separating them. Germline V gives CDR1 MRHNA, CDR2 SNTAGT. This CDR3 region has 15 residues. CDR3 nucleotides: TGTGCCAGCAGTGACTCGGTGGGCCCGGTCTATGAGCAGTTCTTC. Protein: CASSDSVGPVYEQFF.

V usage is TRBV27 and J usage is TRBJ2-3, with D maybe TRBD2 (6 bases). Per germline, CDR1 MNHEY and CDR2 SMNVEV (reference sequence). There are 16 residues in the CDR3. The V end was cut by 6 bases, the J end by 0 bases, with 16 bases between. CDR3 in amino acids: CASRGLRTSSTDTQYF. In DNA, the CDR3 is TGTGCCAGCAGGGGACTGCGAACTTCTAGCACAGATACGCAGTATTTT.

This clonotype was seen many times. The gene calls are TRBV12-3 or TRBV12-4 and TRBJ1-1; possibly TRBD1 for D (6 bases). V was clipped by 4 bases and J by 7 bases, with 10 bases between them. The CDR3 covers 12 residues. CDR3 region: CASSWAGVEAFF. The CDR3 DNA reads TGTGCCAGCAGTTGGGCAGGGGTTGAAGCTTTCTTT.

At least ten counts were recorded for this clonotype. The V and J genes are TRBV27 and TRBJ2-1; maybe TRBD2 (6 bases). The V and J ends lost 5 bases and 8 bases respectively, with 7 bases between them. CDR3 length equals 11 residues. Germline V gene sequence: CDR1 MNHEY, CDR2 SMNVEV (reference sequence). The CDR3 protein is CASSGGHEQFF. CDR3 DNA sequence: TGTGCCAGCAGTGGAGGGCATGAGCAGTTCTTC.

V is TRBV14 and J is TRBJ2-2; D unresolved. There are 15 residues in the CDR3. The germline CDR1 and CDR2 sequences are SGHDN and FVKESK. The V and J ends lost 1 base and 1 base respectively, with 7 bases between them. In nucleotides, the CDR3 is TGTGCCAGCAGCCAAGTCTTAGGGAACACCGGGGAGCTGTTTTTT. Its protein product is CASSQVLGNTGELFF.

The CDR3 loop is CASSPMGLANTDTQYF. CDR3 nucleotides: TGTGCCAGCAGCCCCATGGGACTAGCGAACACAGATACGCAGTATTTT. The chain links TRBV7-2 to TRBJ2-3; the match to TRBD2 covers 10 bases. Trimming took 5 bases from V and 2 from J; bases not matched to a gene: 7. This CDR3 has 16 residues. Germline V gene lookup returns CDR1 SGHTA and CDR2 FQGNSA.

In this sample, this clonotype turned up many times. This sequence joins TRBV29-1 and TRBJ2-5; 7 bases are a match to TRBD2. The CDR3 is 13 residues long. Germline V gene sequence: CDR1 SQVTM, CDR2 ANQGSEA. The ends lost 4 bases at V and 4 bases at J; junction bases unmatched: 6. The CDR3 reads CSVAKLAGETQYF. As DNA, the CDR3 is TGCAGCGTTGCTAAATTAGCGGGAGAGACCCAGTACTTC.

A few counts support this clonotype. The chain uses TRBV27 and TRBJ2-1; the match to TRBD2 covers 9 bases. Looked up from germline, CDR1 is MNHEY and CDR2 is SMNVEV (reference sequence). V lost 6 bases and J lost 0; bases outside the gene matches: 12. There are 18 residues in the CDR3. The CDR3 region has the DNA TGTGCCAGCAGAAAGAGCGGGAGGCCCTTCCTCTCCTACAATGAGCAGTTCTTC. Its protein product is CASRKSGRPFLSYNEQFF.

This clonotype appeared many times. The chain carries TRBV27 and TRBJ1-4; no firm D call. The germline V gene encodes CDR1 MNHEY and CDR2 SMNVEV (reference sequence). The CDR3 sequence is 19 residues long. V was clipped by 0 bases and J by 5 bases, with 22 bases between them. CDR3 in DNA: TGTGCCAGCAGTTTATCTTTAACGTTTAGCCCCGGCGTAAATGAAAAACTGTTTTTT. This translates into CASSLSLTFSPGVNEKLFF.